This TCR beta chain derives from a study of CD8 T cells in ankylosing spondylitis. The study's findings and limits: Enrichment of disease-linked clones was reportedly significant in matched ankylosing spondylitis synovial fluid. Prior literature has documented some motif variants in synovial fluid and blood from reactive arthritis.

Notes on this clonotype: Its antigen is as yet unknown.

Making the TCR beta libraries involved quantitative 5'-RACE with molecular barcodes. In TCRdb, the 5' RACE reads were re-called with MiXCR into one record per CDR3 protein. Among about 250,000 distinct CDR3 sequences listed, 30% to 35% were seen once. Unmatched junction bases numbered 7, after V lost 10 bases and J lost 4 bases. CDR3 size: 14 residues. The chain couples TRBV12-3 or TRBV12-4 to TRBJ2-2; 9 bases fit TRBD1. The sample taken for sequencing was blood, either unsorted or a sorted T cell fraction (not recorded which). The sequence derives from a male donor with ankylosing spondylitis or in good health (not recorded which). The CDR3 nucleotides read TGTGCCATCACCGGGACAGGGCTCACCGGGGAGCTGTTTTTT. Translation gives CAITGTGLTGELFF.